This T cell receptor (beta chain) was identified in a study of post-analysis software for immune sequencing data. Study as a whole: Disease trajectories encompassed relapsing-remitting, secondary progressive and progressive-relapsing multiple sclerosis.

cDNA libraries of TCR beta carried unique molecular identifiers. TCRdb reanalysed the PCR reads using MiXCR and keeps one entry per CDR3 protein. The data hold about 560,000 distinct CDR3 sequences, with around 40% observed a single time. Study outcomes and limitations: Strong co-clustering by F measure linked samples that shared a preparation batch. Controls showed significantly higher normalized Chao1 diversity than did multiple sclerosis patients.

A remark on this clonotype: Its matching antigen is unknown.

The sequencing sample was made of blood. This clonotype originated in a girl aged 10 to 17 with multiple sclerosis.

In DNA form, the CDR3 reads TGTGCCAGCATCGGGGACAGGGAAAGAGGCTACACCTTC. It is translated as CASIGDRERGYTF. The chain recombines TRBV28 with TRBJ1-2; 9 bases agree with TRBD1. Germline CDR1 is MDHEN and CDR2 is SYDVKM. The CDR3 has 13 amino acids. V lost 7 bases, J lost 8 bases, and 8 bases stayed unmatched.